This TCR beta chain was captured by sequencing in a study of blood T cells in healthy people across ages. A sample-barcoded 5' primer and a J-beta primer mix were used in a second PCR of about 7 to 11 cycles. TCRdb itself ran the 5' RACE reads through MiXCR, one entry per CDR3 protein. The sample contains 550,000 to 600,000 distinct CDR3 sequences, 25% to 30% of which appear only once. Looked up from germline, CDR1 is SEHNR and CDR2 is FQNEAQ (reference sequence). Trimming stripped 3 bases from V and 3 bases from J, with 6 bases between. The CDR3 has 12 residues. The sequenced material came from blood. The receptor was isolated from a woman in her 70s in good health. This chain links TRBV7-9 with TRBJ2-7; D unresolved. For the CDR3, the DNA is TGTGCCAGCAGCTTGTCCCTCTACGAGCAGTACTTC. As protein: CASSLSLYEQYF.